The present T cell receptor beta chain was sequenced within a study of blood T cell repertoires in COVID-19. Study processing details: By means of reference gene primer amplification, nucleated cell counts were estimated. Sequencing used immunoSEQ multiplex PCR; TCRdb keeps in-frame clones, though not all of them. The V and J calls and the clone size are those of that table, but D and trimming were determined from the DNA. Here the sample spans 280,000 or so clones, approximately 89% being singletons. Between the trimmed V and J ends, which lost 3 bases and 3 bases, there was a span of 19 bases. CDR3 size: 17 residues. Germline-derived CDR1 and CDR2 are SGHRS and YFSETQ.

The TCR originated in a woman aged 25 to 45 who had recovered from COVID-19. This chain uses TRBV5-1 with TRBJ2-1; TRBD1 might be the D (6 bases). Source material: peripheral blood. In nucleotides, the CDR3 is TGCGCCAGCAGCTCAACGACGATAGGGACACTCTACAATGAGCAGTTCTTC. This gives the protein CASSSTTIGTLYNEQFF.